A single sample gave rise to the 12 T cell receptor beta chains below, sequenced in a study of T cell responses to AZD1222 COVID-19 vaccine. Here immunoSEQ multiplex PCR was the method, and the copy in TCRdb shows in-frame clones only, minus some. The data contain 140,000 to 150,000 clones, 85% to 95% of them singletons. Sample: peripheral blood, taken after recovery from COVID-19. Every receptor here comes from an adult who had recovered from COVID-19.

The chain employs TRBV6-5 and TRBJ1-2; TRBD1 is a possible D gene (5 bases). The CDR3 loop spans 16 amino acids. The V gene's germline CDR1 is MNHEY and CDR2 SVGAGI. Trimming removed 0 bases from V and 7 bases from J, with 18 bases in between. The CDR3 spells CASSYSRSGGEGGYTF. The CDR3 region has the DNA TGTGCCAGCAGTTACTCTAGGAGTGGAGGGGAGGGTGGCTACACCTTC.

The rearrangement uses TRBV4-2 and TRBJ1-4; D gene uncertain. V was clipped by 1 base and J by 1 base, with 4 bases between them. The germline CDR1 and CDR2 sequences are LGHNA and YNFKEQ. The CDR3 length is 14 residues. CDR3 in amino acids: CASSQGQTNEKLFF. CDR3 nucleotides: TGTGCCAGCAGCCAAGGGCAAACTAATGAAAAACTGTTTTTT.

The chain combines TRBV6-5 with TRBJ1-3; tentative D call: TRBD1 (6 bases). The V gene's germline CDR1 is MNHEY and CDR2 SVGAGI. The length of the CDR3 is 15 residues. V was trimmed by 3 bases and J by 3 bases, leaving 12 bases between them. The DNA of the CDR3 is TGTGCCAGCAGTTATTCAGGGGCACGTGGAAACACCATATATTTT. Its protein product is CASSYSGARGNTIYF.

The chain employs TRBV28 and TRBJ1-5; a possible D gene is TRBD1 (6 bases). With 4 bases removed from V and 1 base from J, the gap between germline ends came to 17 bases. The germline V gene encodes CDR1 MDHEN and CDR2 SYDVKM. The CDR3 consists of 17 residues. This CDR3 reads CASSSSWGPRSNQPQHF. CDR3 coding DNA: TGTGCCAGCAGTTCATCGTGGGGGCCCAGGAGCAATCAGCCCCAGCATTTT. Combining the CDR3 with reference TRBV28 and TRBJ1-5 gives the whole variable domain DVKVTQSSRYLVKRTGEKVFLECVQDMDHENMFWYRQDPGLGLRLIYFSYDVKMKEKGDIPEGYSVSREKKERFSLILESASTNQTSMYLCASSSSWGPRSNQPQHFGDGTRLSIL.

The rearrangement joins TRBV5-6 to TRBJ2-2, with 8 bases that match TRBD2. CDR3 length: 16 residues. Germline CDR1 SGHDT, CDR2 YYEEEE. J lost 0 bases, V lost 4 bases, and 5 bases had no gene match. The CDR3 protein is CASSPGGLANTGELFF. CDR3 in DNA: TGTGCCAGCAGCCCGGGGGGGCTCGCGAACACCGGGGAGCTGTTTTTT.

The J gene is TRBJ2-7, the V gene TRBV7-9; D is uncertain. V was pared by 5 bases and J by 5 bases, with 16 bases between. CDR1 is SEHNR, CDR2 FQNEAQ, per germline (reference sequence). The CDR3 extends over 14 amino acids. As DNA, the CDR3 is TGTGCCAGCAGCCAGCCAATTAAAACCCACGAGCAGTACTTC. This gives the protein CASSQPIKTHEQYF.

The rearrangement links TRBV6-5 to TRBJ1-4; TRBD1 might be the D (5 bases). This CDR3 contains 13 residues. Trimming cost V 7 bases and J 8 bases, with 14 bases left between them. The germline CDR1 and CDR2 sequences are MNHEY and SVGAGI. The CDR3 DNA follows: TGTGCCAGCAAACAGGAGGTTCTCGAAAAACTGTTTTTT. Amino acid sequence: CASKQEVLEKLFF.

The chain couples TRBV5-1 to TRBJ1-3; D perhaps matches TRBD1 (6 bases). The CDR3 has 15 residues. The V and J ends lost 0 bases and 2 bases respectively, with 9 bases between them. Germline V gene data show CDR1 as SGHRS and CDR2 as YFSETQ. The CDR3 reads CASSLGGLTGNTIYF. DNA of the CDR3: TGCGCCAGCAGCTTGGGGGGGCTGACTGGAAACACCATATATTTT.

The chain uses TRBV3-1 (or the pseudogene TRBV3-2) and TRBJ1-1; 8 bases align to TRBD1. The V segment lost 0 bases and the J segment 1 base; nucleotides outside the gene matches: 7. Germline V CDR1 and CDR2: LGHDT, YNNKEL (reference sequence). This CDR3 has 17 amino acids. CDR3 protein: CASSQETPGTGNTEAFF. For the CDR3, the DNA is TGTGCCAGCAGCCAAGAAACTCCCGGGACAGGGAACACTGAAGCTTTCTTT.

The chain recombines TRBV5-6 with TRBJ1-3, with 10 bases fitting TRBD1. The V segment lost 3 bases and the J segment 0 bases; nucleotides outside the gene matches: 9. The CDR3 is 18 amino acids. Germline CDR1 is SGHDT and CDR2 is YYEEEE. The chain's CDR3 is CASSSRDRGPLSGNTIYF. CDR3 DNA sequence: TGTGCCAGCAGCTCCCGGGACAGGGGTCCCCTCTCTGGAAACACCATATATTTT.

This chain uses TRBV6-6 with TRBJ1-3; 11 bases fit TRBD1. CDR1 and CDR2 (germline): MNHNY, SVGAGI (reference sequence). CDR3 length: 17 amino acids. Unmatched junction bases numbered 10, after V lost 5 bases and J lost 4 bases. This CDR3 is CASSHRDRGSSGNTIYF. CDR3 sequence (DNA): TGTGCCAGCAGTCACCGGGACAGGGGGTCCTCCGGAAACACCATATATTTT.

V usage is TRBV28 and J usage is TRBJ1-1; D not certain. The CDR3 is 11 residues long. Trimming removed 3 bases from V and 5 bases from J, with 4 bases in between. Germline V gene sequence: CDR1 MDHEN, CDR2 SYDVKM. CDR3 DNA: TGTGCCAGCAGTTTGGAAACTGAAGCTTTCTTT. Translating gives CASSLETEAFF.